The 26 T cell receptor beta chains presented below share a single source sample, sequenced in a study of blood T cells in healthy people across ages. The use of a sample-barcoded 5' primer and a J-beta primer mix characterized a second PCR of roughly 6 to 11 cycles. TCRdb itself ran the 5' RACE reads through MiXCR, one entry per CDR3 protein. The sample holds 800,000 to 900,000 distinct CDR3 sequences, 60% to 80% seen once. The sequencing input was blood. These receptors were collected from a man aged 30 to 39 in good health.

The gene calls are TRBV5-1 and TRBJ2-1, with 7 bases fitting TRBD2. The germline V gene encodes CDR1 SGHRS and CDR2 YFSETQ. V gave up 0 bases and J gave up 9 bases; unmatched junction bases: 15. This CDR3 comprises 17 residues. Here the CDR3 DNA reads TGCGCCAGCAGCTTGGTGGGTTCCGGACTAGTCGCCCGTGAGCAGTTCTTC. It is translated as CASSLVGSGLVAREQFF. Supplemented by reference TRBV5-1 and TRBJ2-1, the full variable domain reads KAGVTQTPRYLIKTRGQQVTLSCSPISGHRSVSWYQQTPGQGLQFLFEYFSETQRNKGNFPGRFSGRQFSNSRSEMNVSTLELGDSALYLCASSLVGSGLVAREQFFGPGTRLTVL.

The chain is built from TRBV20-1 and TRBJ2-5; either TRBD1 or TRBD2 may supply D (5 bases each). The end of the DNA aligns better with TRBJ2-7, so the J call may be wrong. The CDR3 length is 14 residues. Germline-derived CDR1 and CDR2 are DFQATT and SNEGSKA (reference sequence). DNA of the CDR3: TGCAGTGTCTTAGGGGAGAGGGAACCCTACGAGCAGTACTTC. This sequence encodes CSVLGEREPYEQYF.

V usage is TRBV15 and J usage is TRBJ1-2; 10 bases map to TRBD1. This CDR3 is built from 18 residues. The V gene's germline CDR1 is LNHNV and CDR2 YYDKDF (reference sequence). J was trimmed by 4 bases and V by 7 bases; bases with no gene match: 18. The CDR3 nucleotides are TGTGCCACCAATGGACAGGGGGTTACAATCACACCTTTCTATGGCTACACCTTC. Translated, it gives CATNGQGVTITPFYGYTF.

J is TRBJ1-1 and V is TRBV28, with a possible D match to TRBD1 (6 bases). Trimming took off 3 bases at V and 6 bases at J, with 14 bases between the two ends. The CDR3 runs to 14 residues. CDR1 and CDR2 (germline): MDHEN, SYDVKM. The CDR3 sequence is CASSFGEGDPEAFF. The DNA of the CDR3 is TGTGCCAGCAGTTTTGGGGAGGGGGACCCTGAAGCTTTCTTT.

V and J are TRBV14 and TRBJ2-1; no clear D gene. The end of the DNA aligns better with TRBJ2-7, so the J call may be wrong. Germline V gives CDR1 SGHDN, CDR2 FVKESK. The CDR3 has 13 residues. CDR3 amino acids: CASSQALHLEQYF. CDR3 DNA: TGTGCCAGCAGCCAAGCTCTCCACCTGGAGCAGTACTTC.

This clonotype was seen a handful of times. This rearrangement joins TRBV4-1 to TRBJ1-2; 8 bases are shared with TRBD1. CDR3 length equals 14 residues. After removal of 2 bases from V and 6 bases from J, the junction contained 5 bases not matched to a gene. Germline CDR1 MGHRA, CDR2 YSYEKL. The CDR3 region is CASSQPQGADGYTF. The CDR3 DNA reads TGCGCCAGCAGCCAACCTCAGGGGGCGGATGGCTACACCTTC.

The rearrangement uses TRBV20-1 and TRBJ2-5; D may be TRBD1 or TRBD2 (7 bases each). The J call is uncertain, as TRBJ2-7 better fits the DNA end. The CDR3 is made up of 15 amino acids. CDR1 is DFQATT, CDR2 SNEGSKA, per germline (reference sequence). The CDR3 loop reads CSARSRQGGSYEQYF. CDR3 coding DNA: TGCAGTGCTAGATCGCGACAGGGAGGGTCCTACGAGCAGTACTTC.

The chain recombines TRBV29-1 with TRBJ2-1; no reliable D call. The last part of the DNA fits TRBJ2-7 better; the J call may be wrong. Germline V gene lookup returns CDR1 SQVTM and CDR2 ANQGSEA. CDR3 length equals 12 residues. The chain's CDR3 is CSVEAKYNEQYF. The DNA of the CDR3 is TGCAGCGTTGAGGCAAAGTACAATGAGCAGTACTTC.

The genes are TRBV9 and TRBJ1-4; TRBD1 matches at 7 bases. Germline-derived CDR1 and CDR2 are SGDLS and YYNGEE. The CDR3 has 17 residues. The J segment lost 0 bases and the V segment lost 0 bases, leaving 5 bases of the junction unmatched. CDR3: CASSVAGRGTTNEKLFF. The CDR3 nucleotides are TGTGCCAGCAGCGTAGCAGGCAGGGGGACAACTAATGAAAAACTGTTTTTT.

A few counts support this clonotype. The chain has TRBV29-1 and TRBJ1-2, with D perhaps matching TRBD1 (5 bases). Germline CDR1 reads SQVTM; CDR2 reads ANQGSEA. V was trimmed by 2 bases and J by 2 bases, leaving 15 bases between them. The CDR3 is 15 residues long. The DNA for the CDR3 is TGCAGCGTTGAACTCCTCGGGACGGGGAACTATGGCTACACCTTC. Its translation: CSVELLGTGNYGYTF. Full variable domain (missing parts from reference TRBV29-1 and TRBJ1-2): SAVISQKPSRDICQRGTSLTIQCQVDSQVTMMFWYRQQPGQSLTLIATANQGSEATYESGFVIDKFPISRPNLTFSTLTVSNMSPEDSSIYLCSVELLGTGNYGYTFGSGTRLTVV.

This clonotype has more than one count but fewer than ten. The J gene is TRBJ1-2, the V gene TRBV10-3; D possibly corresponds to TRBD1 (5 bases). Germline lookup yields CDR1 ENHRY and CDR2 SYGVKD. Trimming took 3 bases from V and 2 from J, leaving 16 bases between them. CDR3 length equals 16 residues. CDR3 in amino acids: CAISDMSAGTNYGYTF. The CDR3 DNA follows: TGTGCCATCAGTGACATGTCGGCAGGGACGAACTATGGCTACACCTTC.

This clonotype was counted between two and nine times. The chain employs TRBV12-3 or TRBV12-4 and TRBJ2-1; D is possibly TRBD2 (6 bases). This CDR3 spans 13 amino acids. Between the trimmed V and J ends, which lost 5 bases and 6 bases, there was a span of 11 bases. The CDR3 nucleotides are TGTGCCAGCAGTCCAGGGACTGGCAATGAGCAGTTCTTC. Protein: CASSPGTGNEQFF.

The chain recombines TRBV4-3 with TRBJ2-3; D remains unclear. V was shortened by 0 bases and J by 1 base, with 8 bases between the two germline ends. The CDR3 contains 15 residues. From germline, CDR1 is LGHNA and CDR2 YSLEER. CDR3 amino acids: CASSQDKWGTDTQYF. CDR3 nucleotide sequence: TGCGCCAGCAGCCAAGATAAATGGGGCACAGATACGCAGTATTTT.

J is TRBJ2-5 and V is TRBV6-2 or TRBV6-3; 10 positions agree with TRBD2. This CDR3 comprises 14 residues. The V and J ends lost 8 bases and 4 bases, in that order; junction bases with no gene match: 7. Germline V gene lookup returns CDR1 MNHEY and CDR2 SVGEGT. CDR3 sequence reads: CASGPTSGVETQYF. The CDR3 region has the DNA TGTGCCAGCGGGCCTACTAGCGGGGTAGAGACCCAGTACTTC.

The rearrangement joins TRBV29-1 to TRBJ2-1; D remains ambiguous. Per the germline V gene, CDR1 is SQVTM and CDR2 is ANQGSEA. Trimming took 3 bases from V and 13 from J, leaving 10 bases between them. The CDR3 length is 10 residues. CDR3 DNA: TGCAGCGTTGAGCCTCCCAGCCAGTTCTTC. It encodes CSVEPPSQFF.

The CDR3 loop is CASNFGRAAETQYF. For the CDR3, the DNA is TGTGCCAGCAACTTCGGCAGGGCGGCGGAGACCCAGTACTTC. This sequence joins TRBV7-9 and TRBJ2-5; possibly TRBD1 for D (5 bases). The CDR3 runs 14 residues. V dropped 7 bases and J dropped 5 bases, with 17 bases sitting between them. Per germline, CDR1 SEHNR and CDR2 FQNEAQ (reference sequence). The variable domain in full, with the rest retrieved from reference TRBV7-9 and TRBJ2-5, is DTGVSQNPRHKITKRGQNVTFRCDPISEHNRLYWYRQTLGQGPEFLTYFQNEAQLEKSRLLSDRFSAERPKGSFSTLEIQRTEQGDSAMYLCASNFGRAAETQYFGPGTRLLVL.

This sequence joins TRBV5-1 and TRBJ2-7; 8 positions agree with TRBD1. V was clipped by 2 bases and J by 0 bases; unmatched bases: 7. The CDR3 covers 16 residues. Germline V CDR1 and CDR2: SGHRS, YFSETQ. CDR3 in amino acids: CASSFGQGTTSYEQYF. The CDR3 DNA reads TGCGCCAGCAGCTTCGGACAGGGAACGACCTCCTACGAGCAGTACTTC.

The chain is built from TRBV6-6 and TRBJ1-2, with D possibly TRBD1 on 6 matching bases. CDR3 size: 17 residues. Deletions cut 0 bases from V and 8 bases from J, with 22 bases between. Germline CDR1 MNHNY, CDR2 SVGAGI (reference sequence). The CDR3 region is CASSYSIGRQGIGGYTF. In DNA, the CDR3 is TGTGCCAGCAGTTACTCGATCGGGAGGCAGGGGATCGGGGGCTACACCTTC.

The chain is built from TRBV25-1 and TRBJ2-7; D is undetermined. There are 13 residues in the CDR3. Per germline, CDR1 MGHDK and CDR2 SYGVNS. The V end lost 10 bases, the J end lost 2 bases, and 15 bases lay between the germline ends. The chain's CDR3 is CATEPVGPYEQYF. CDR3 nucleotide sequence: TGTGCCACCGAGCCGGTAGGGCCCTACGAGCAGTACTTC.

The chain joins TRBV28 to TRBJ2-5, with a weak D call TRBD2 (6 bases). The V end lost 6 bases, the J end lost 5 bases, and 10 bases lay between the germline ends. The CDR3 covers 12 residues. Germline CDR1 reads MDHEN; CDR2 reads SYDVKM. In nucleotides, the CDR3 is TGTGCCAGCAGGGAGGGTCGGGAGACCCAGTACTTC. Protein product: CASREGRETQYF.

The chain has TRBV4-3 and TRBJ2-3, with TRBD2 identical over 10 bases. CDR3 length: 15 residues. The V segment lost 4 bases and the J segment 4 bases; nucleotides outside the gene matches: 5. Looked up from germline, CDR1 is LGHNA and CDR2 is YSLEER. CDR3 nucleotides: TGCGCCAGCAGCCCCCAGCGGGGGGGCCCAGATACGCAGTATTTT. This sequence encodes CASSPQRGGPDTQYF.

The V and J genes are TRBV10-3 and TRBJ2-5; D call uncertain. Germline CDR1 is ENHRY and CDR2 is SYGVKD. Trimming stripped 6 bases from V and 7 bases from J, with 18 bases between. There are 14 residues in the CDR3. The CDR3 bases are TGTGCCATCAGGGTCTCGCCGCGAGATGGGACCCAGTACTTC. Amino acids: CAIRVSPRDGTQYF.

The chain employs TRBV9 and TRBJ2-1; maybe TRBD2 (6 bases). V was pared by 3 bases and J by 2 bases, with 12 bases between. The length of the CDR3 is 15 residues. CDR1 and CDR2 from the germline V gene are SGDLS and YYNGEE. The CDR3 bases are TGTGCCAGCAGCGAGATACGGGGGACCTACAATGAGCAGTTCTTC. Translation: CASSEIRGTYNEQFF.

V is TRBV29-1 and J is TRBJ1-4; D gene uncertain. The V and J ends lost 4 bases and 8 bases respectively, with 8 bases between them. Germline lookup yields CDR1 SQVTM and CDR2 ANQGSEA. The CDR3 has 11 amino acids. The chain's CDR3 is CSVGLEEKLFF. CDR3 bases: TGCAGCGTTGGATTAGAAGAAAAACTGTTTTTT.

The chain links TRBV7-9 to TRBJ1-1; no reliable D call. The CDR3 is 15 amino acids. Germline V gene sequence: CDR1 SEHNR, CDR2 FQNEAQ (reference sequence). V was clipped by 1 base and J by 4 bases, with 13 bases between them. CDR3 amino acids: CASSLVFGVATEAFF. The CDR3 DNA reads as TGTGCCAGCAGCTTAGTTTTCGGGGTGGCCACTGAAGCTTTCTTT.

The chain uses TRBV10-3 and TRBJ1-6; D is unclear. Germline CDR1 is ENHRY and CDR2 is SYGVKD. CDR3 length: 14 amino acids. Deletions cut 7 bases from V and 1 base from J, with 8 bases between. The CDR3 DNA follows: TGTGCCATCAAGGCAGAGTCCTATAATTCACCCCTCCACTTT. Its translation: CAIKAESYNSPLHF.